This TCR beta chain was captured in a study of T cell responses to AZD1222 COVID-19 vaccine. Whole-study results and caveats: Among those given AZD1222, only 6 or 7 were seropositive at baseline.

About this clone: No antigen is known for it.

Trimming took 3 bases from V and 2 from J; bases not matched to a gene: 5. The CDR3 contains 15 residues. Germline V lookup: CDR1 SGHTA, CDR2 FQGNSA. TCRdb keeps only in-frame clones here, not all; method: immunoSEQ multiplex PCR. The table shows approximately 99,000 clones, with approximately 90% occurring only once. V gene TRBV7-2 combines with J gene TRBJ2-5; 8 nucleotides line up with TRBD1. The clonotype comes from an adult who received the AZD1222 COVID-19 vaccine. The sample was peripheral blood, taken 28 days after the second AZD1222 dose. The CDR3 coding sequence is TGTGCCAGCAGCTTCGACAGGGGTGGACAAGAGACCCAGTACTTC. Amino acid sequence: CASSFDRGGQETQYF.